Listed below are T cell receptor beta chains from one sample, sequenced in a study of neurological immune-mediated disorders. Each CDR3 protein is one row after TCRdb ran MiXCR on the 5' RACE reads. This sample has tens of thousands of distinct CDR3 sequences, with approximately 13% found just once. The sample was PBMCs. All receptors come from a man aged 25 to 45 in good health. Each CDR3 is given with its conserved first and last residue. The D gene is left open where the match is weak. Some rows mark clone size as missing; the rest say once, few, many or name a class of expanded clone.

D gene	V gene	J gene	clone size	CDR3 protein	CDR3 DNA
.	TRBV7-9	TRBJ2-1	many	CASSFRLFSGGETNEQFF	TGTGCCAGCAGCTTTCGGTTATTTTCCGGAGGCGAGACCAATGAGCAGTTCTTC
TRBD1	TRBV7-3	TRBJ2-3	many	CASSLIVGQGTDTQYF	TGTGCCAGCAGCTTAATTGTGGGACAGGGCACAGATACGCAGTATTTT
.	TRBV3-1	TRBJ1-1	few	CASSRTGQPNTEAFF	TGTGCCAGCAGCCGGACCGGACAGCCGAACACTGAAGCTTTCTTT
TRBD2	TRBV7-2	TRBJ2-1	many	CASSLSGLAGGSERGEQFF	TGTGCCAGCAGCTTGAGTGGACTAGCGGGAGGATCTGAGCGCGGTGAGCAGTTCTTC
TRBD2	TRBV5-4	TRBJ2-1	many	CACSSGFSGRFGDEQFF	TGTGCCTGCAGCTCTGGGTTTAGCGGGAGGTTTGGCGATGAGCAGTTCTTC
.	TRBV11-2	TRBJ1-4	many	CASSRQASNEKLFF	TGTGCCAGCAGCCGACAGGCCTCTAATGAAAAACTGTTTTTT
TRBD2	TRBV28	TRBJ2-7	many	CASRGGTSGSSDEQYF	TGTGCCAGCAGGGGCGGGACTAGCGGGAGTAGCGACGAGCAGTACTTC
.	TRBV3-1	TRBJ1-6	many	CASSRVLYNSPLHF	TGTGCCAGCAGCCGGGTCTTATATAATTCACCCCTCCACTTT
.	TRBV14	TRBJ2-5	many	CASSQGTLVETQYF	TGTGCCAGCAGCCAGGGAACTCTGGTGGAGACCCAGTACTTC
.	TRBV3-1	TRBJ2-5	many	CASSPLGVQETQYF	TGTGCCAGCAGCCCCCTGGGGGTCCAAGAGACCCAGTACTTC
.	TRBV9	TRBJ2-1	many	CASSVDVSKGDEQFF	TGTGCCAGCAGCGTAGATGTCTCAAAAGGGGATGAGCAGTTCTTC
.	TRBV12-3/TRBV12-4	TRBJ2-2	many	CASSFAVTVNTGELFF	TGTGCCAGCAGTTTCGCCGTGACGGTGAACACCGGGGAGCTGTTTTTT
.	TRBV4-1	TRBJ1-5	.	CASSQDSVPDLLWVQPQHF	TGCGCCAGCAGCCAAGACTCCGTACCCGACCTTTTGTGGGTTCAGCCCCAGCATTTT
.	TRBV20-1	TRBJ1-6	many	CSARDVGVGSPLHF	TGCAGTGCTAGAGATGTAGGGGTCGGCTCACCCCTCCACTTT
TRBD1	TRBV6-5	TRBJ2-2	few	CASSSPGQWPNTGELFF	TGTGCCAGCAGTTCGCCGGGACAGTGGCCAAACACCGGGGAGCTGTTTTTT
TRBD1	TRBV7-2	TRBJ2-7	many	CASSPVGDRAYEQYF	TGTGCCAGCAGCCCCGTCGGGGACAGAGCCTACGAGCAGTACTTC
.	TRBV7-9	TRBJ2-5	many	CASSYQIGETQYF	TGTGCCAGCAGCTACCAAATTGGGGAGACCCAGTACTTC
.	TRBV5-1	TRBJ1-1	many	CASSWKPGPNTEAFF	TGCGCCAGCAGCTGGAAACCTGGACCTAACACTGAAGCTTTCTTT
.	TRBV7-9	TRBJ2-2	many	CASSLKYSTGELFF	TGTGCCAGCAGCTTAAAATACAGTACCGGGGAGCTGTTTTTT
TRBD2	TRBV2	TRBJ2-2	.	CASSDGTSGRARSLTGELFF	TGTGCCAGCAGTGATGGGACTAGCGGGAGGGCCAGGAGCCTGACCGGGGAGCTGTTTTTT
.	TRBV9	TRBJ2-1	many	CASSVRTEQFF	TGTGCCAGCAGCGTAAGGACAGAGCAGTTCTTC
.	TRBV5-1	TRBJ2-7	many	CASRRTEASYEQYF	TGCGCCAGCAGAAGGACAGAGGCCTCCTACGAGCAGTACTTC
.	TRBV5-5	TRBJ2-7	many	CASSLKGYEQYF	TGTGCCAGCAGCCTCAAGGGATACGAGCAGTACTTC
.	TRBV28	TRBJ1-5	many	CASITGTVGNQPQHF	TGTGCCAGCATCACCGGGACTGTGGGCAATCAGCCCCAGCATTTT
.	TRBV7-8	TRBJ2-2	many	CASSVRFTTGELFF	TGTGCCAGCAGCGTGAGGTTTACCACCGGGGAGCTGTTTTTT
TRBD2	TRBV10-1	TRBJ2-3	few	CASSESTSGRAVVTDTQYF	TGCGCCAGCAGTGAGTCGACTAGCGGGAGGGCCGTCGTCACAGATACGCAGTATTTT
TRBD1	TRBV5-1	TRBJ1-4	many	CASSLTPTGGGEKLFF	TGCGCCAGCAGCTTGACCCCGACAGGGGGAGGTGAAAAACTGTTTTTT
.	TRBV7-2	TRBJ1-6	many	CASSLEDRLPLHF	TGTGCCAGCAGCTTAGAGGACCGCTTACCCCTCCACTTT
.	TRBV6-1	TRBJ2-7	many	CASSESGGVGSYEQYF	TGTGCCAGCAGTGAATCTGGGGGAGTGGGGTCCTACGAGCAGTACTTC
TRBD1	TRBV7-6	TRBJ2-7	.	CASSTTGDEQYF	TGTGCCAGCAGCACGACAGGGGACGAGCAGTACTTC
.	TRBV14	TRBJ2-1	many	CASSQDDVPNEQFF	TGTGCCAGCAGCCAAGATGATGTACCAAATGAGCAGTTCTTC
TRBD1	TRBV27	TRBJ2-3	many	CASSLTGTASTDTQYF	TGTGCCAGCAGTTTAACCGGGACAGCTAGCACAGATACGCAGTATTTT
.	TRBV20-1	TRBJ2-1	many	CSGKARTAYNEQFF	TGCAGTGGCAAGGCGAGGACAGCTTACAATGAGCAGTTCTTC
TRBD1	TRBV7-9	TRBJ1-1	many	CASSLTGTGGTEAFF	TGTGCCAGCAGCTTAACGGGGACAGGGGGTACTGAAGCTTTCTTT
.	TRBV7-9	TRBJ2-7	many	CASSLYDEQYF	TGTGCCAGCAGCTTATATGACGAGCAGTACTTC
.	TRBV20-1	TRBJ1-2	many	CSARGGWGIGGYTF	TGCAGTGCTAGAGGGGGGTGGGGTATAGGTGGCTACACCTTC
.	TRBV12-3/TRBV12-4	TRBJ2-7	many	CASSLSTGYEQYF	TGTGCCAGCAGTTTATCCACGGGGTACGAGCAGTACTTC
.	TRBV28	TRBJ2-7	many	CASSLDGTYEQYF	TGTGCCAGCAGTTTGGACGGAACCTACGAGCAGTACTTC
.	TRBV28	TRBJ1-1	many	CASMGSNTEAFF	TGTGCCAGCATGGGCTCGAACACTGAAGCTTTCTTT
TRBD2	TRBV12-3/TRBV12-4	TRBJ2-2	many	CASSPRTSGRTGELFF	TGTGCCAGCAGTCCCCGGACTAGCGGTAGAACCGGGGAGCTGTTTTTT
.	TRBV6-2/TRBV6-3	TRBJ2-4	many	CASTPLGSKNIQYF	TGTGCCAGCACCCCACTAGGGTCCAAAAACATTCAGTACTTC
TRBD1	TRBV7-6	TRBJ1-5	.	CASSPGTGDQPQHF	TGTGCCAGCAGCCCCGGGACAGGGGATCAGCCCCAGCATTTT
TRBD1	TRBV7-2	TRBJ1-5	few	CASSLFTGTVNQPQHF	TGTGCCAGCAGCTTGTTCACCGGGACAGTGAATCAGCCCCAGCATTTT
TRBD1	TRBV25-1	TRBJ1-1	many	CASSGERGSGTVNTEAFF	TGTGCCAGCAGTGGAGAAAGGGGTTCCGGGACAGTGAACACTGAAGCTTTCTTT
TRBD1	TRBV7-9	TRBJ1-2	many	CASNRQGTNYGYTF	TGTGCCAGCAACCGACAGGGAACTAACTATGGCTACACCTTC
.	TRBV12-3/TRBV12-4	TRBJ2-1	many	CASSRGRVSQFF	TGTGCCAGCAGCCGGGGCAGGGTTTCCCAGTTCTTC
.	TRBV19	TRBJ1-1	.	CASEQAPGTEAFF	TGTGCCAGTGAACAGGCCCCGGGCACTGAAGCTTTCTTT